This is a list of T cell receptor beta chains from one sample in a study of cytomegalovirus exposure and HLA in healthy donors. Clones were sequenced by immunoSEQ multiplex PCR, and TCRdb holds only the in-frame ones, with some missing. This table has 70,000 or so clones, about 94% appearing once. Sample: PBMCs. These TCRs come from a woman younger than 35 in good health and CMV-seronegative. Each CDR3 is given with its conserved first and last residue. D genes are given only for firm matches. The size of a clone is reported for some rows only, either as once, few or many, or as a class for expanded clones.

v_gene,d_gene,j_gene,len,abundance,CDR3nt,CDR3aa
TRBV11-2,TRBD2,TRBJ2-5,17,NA,TGTGCCAGCAGCTTAGTTGGTAGCGGGAGGGCCGCAGAGACCCAGTACTTC,CASSLVGSGRAAETQYF
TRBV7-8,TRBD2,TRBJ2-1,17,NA,TGTGCCAGCAGCCTCCTACTAGCGGGTTATTTTGTCAATGAGCAGTTCTTC,CASSLLLAGYFVNEQFF
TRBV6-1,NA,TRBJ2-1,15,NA,TGTGCCAGCAGTGAAGTTGCGGGGCCGGGGAATGAGCAGTTCTTC,CASSEVAGPGNEQFF
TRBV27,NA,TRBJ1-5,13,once,TGTGCCAGCAGCCCCCCGGGCAATCAGCCCCAGCATTTT,CASSPPGNQPQHF
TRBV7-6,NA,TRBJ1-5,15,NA,TGTGCCAGCAGCTTAGGAACAACAGTCAATCAGCCCCAGCATTTT,CASSLGTTVNQPQHF
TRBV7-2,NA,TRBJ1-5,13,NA,TGTGCCAGCAGCTTAGACAGTAATCAGCCCCAGCATTTT,CASSLDSNQPQHF
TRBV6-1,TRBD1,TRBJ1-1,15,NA,TGTGCCATCTTCCCACAGGGGGGGAGGAACACTGAAGCTTTCTTT,CAIFPQGGRNTEAFF
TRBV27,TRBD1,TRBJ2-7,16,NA,TGTGCCAGCAGTTTATCCCGGGACAGTGCATCCGTCGAGCAGTACTTC,CASSLSRDSASVEQYF
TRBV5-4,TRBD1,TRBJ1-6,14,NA,TGTGCCAGCAGCCTGGACAGGGGAAATTCACCCCTCCACTTT,CASSLDRGNSPLHF
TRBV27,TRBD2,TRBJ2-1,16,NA,TGTGCCAGCAGTTTCTTGGGACTAGCGGGAGGTGGCGAGCAGTTCTTC,CASSFLGLAGGGEQFF
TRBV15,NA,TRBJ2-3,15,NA,TGTGCCACCAGCAGAGATTATAGCGCGACCGATACGCAGTATTTT,CATSRDYSATDTQYF
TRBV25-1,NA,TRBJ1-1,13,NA,TGTGCCAGCAGTGATAGGGGGGGCACTGAAGCTTTCTTT,CASSDRGGTEAFF
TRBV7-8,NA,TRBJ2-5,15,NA,TGTGCCAGCAGCTTAGCGCTAACAGCCCAAGAGACCCAGTACTTC,CASSLALTAQETQYF
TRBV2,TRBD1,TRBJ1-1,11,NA,TGTGCCAGCAGTGGTCGGGGGACAGGTGAATTT,CASSGRGTGEF
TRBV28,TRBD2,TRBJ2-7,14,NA,TGTGCCAGCGGAAAACTAGCGGAGAAATACGAGCAGTACTTC,CASGKLAEKYEQYF
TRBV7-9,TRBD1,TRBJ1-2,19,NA,TGTGCCAGCAGCCCTCCCAGACAGGGGGCGCGCCCCAAGATGTCCGGCTACACCTTC,CASSPPRQGARPKMSGYTF
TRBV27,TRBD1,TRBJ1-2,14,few,TGTGCCAGCAGTCGCCCCGGGACAGGGGGTGGCTACACCTTC,CASSRPGTGGGYTF
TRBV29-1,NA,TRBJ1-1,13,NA,TGCAGCGCCCGACAGATCATGAACACTGAAGCTTTCTTT,CSARQIMNTEAFF
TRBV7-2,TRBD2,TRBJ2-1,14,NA,TGTGCCAGCAGCCGGGGACTAGCGGAAACTGAGCAGTTCTTC,CASSRGLAETEQFF
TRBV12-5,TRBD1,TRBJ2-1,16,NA,TGTGCTAGTGGTTACGGGACAGGCGGACTCATCAATGAGCAGTTCTTC,CASGYGTGGLINEQFF
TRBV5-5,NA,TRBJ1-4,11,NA,TGTGCCAGCAGCCCCCGGCGCAGGGGGTTTTTT,CASSPRRRGFF
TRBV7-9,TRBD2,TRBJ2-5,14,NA,TGTGCCAGCAGCCATAGCGGGGGGTTAGAGACCCAGTACTTC,CASSHSGGLETQYF
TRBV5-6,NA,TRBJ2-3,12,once,TGTGCCAGCAGCTTCCAGTTAGATACGCAGTATTTT,CASSFQLDTQYF
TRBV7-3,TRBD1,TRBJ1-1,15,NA,TGTGCCAGCAGCCAGGGACAGACGATAAACACTGAAGCTTTCTTT,CASSQGQTINTEAFF
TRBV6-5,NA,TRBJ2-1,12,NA,TGTGCCAGCAGTTACGGCGGCGTAGAGCAGTTCTTC,CASSYGGVEQFF
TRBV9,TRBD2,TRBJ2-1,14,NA,TGTGCCAGCAGCGCTATGACTAGCTCCTACGAGCAGTTCTTC,CASSAMTSSYEQFF
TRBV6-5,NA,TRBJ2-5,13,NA,TGTGCCAGCAGTTACAGTCAGGGGGAGACCCAGTACTTC,CASSYSQGETQYF
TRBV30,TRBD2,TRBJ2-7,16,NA,TGTGCCTGGAGTTCCCCCGCGGGACTAGCGATGTACGAGCAGTACTTC,CAWSSPAGLAMYEQYF
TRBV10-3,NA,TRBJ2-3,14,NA,TGTGCCATCAGTGGAGGGCCCCCCACAGATACGCAGTATTTT,CAISGGPPTDTQYF
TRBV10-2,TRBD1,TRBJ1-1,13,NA,TGCGCCAGCACCGGCAGGGGGCGCGGTGAAGCTTTCTTT,CASTGRGRGEAFF
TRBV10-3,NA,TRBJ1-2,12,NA,TGTGCCATCCCCGGGAGGGCCGGTGGCTACACCTTC,CAIPGRAGGYTF
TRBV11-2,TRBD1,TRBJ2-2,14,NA,TGTGCCAGCAGCTTAACAGGGGCGCTGGGGGAGCTGTTTTTT,CASSLTGALGELFF
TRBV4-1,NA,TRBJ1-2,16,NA,TGCGCCAGCAGCCAAGACGATCAGGCCTTTAACTATGGCTACACCTTC,CASSQDDQAFNYGYTF
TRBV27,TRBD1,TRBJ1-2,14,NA,TGTGCCAGCAGTTTATCTTCAGGGGGCGGTGGCTACACCTTC,CASSLSSGGGGYTF
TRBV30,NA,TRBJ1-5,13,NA,TGTGCCTGGGCCAGGGGTGGCAATCAGCCCCAGCATTTT,CAWARGGNQPQHF
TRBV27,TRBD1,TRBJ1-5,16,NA,TGTGCCAGCAGTTTATCCCAACAGGGGGGGAATCAGCCCCAGCATTTT,CASSLSQQGGNQPQHF
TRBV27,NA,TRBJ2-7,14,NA,TGTGCCAGCAGTTTTTCAGGGACACACTACGAGCAGTACTTC,CASSFSGTHYEQYF
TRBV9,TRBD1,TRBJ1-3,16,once,TGTGCCAGCAGCGTAATCGACAGGGGCTCTGGAAACACCATATATTTT,CASSVIDRGSGNTIYF
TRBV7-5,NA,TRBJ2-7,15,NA,TGTGTCAGAAGTCTAGAGGGGACAGGGGGCAACGAGCAGTACTTC,CVRSLEGTGGNEQYF
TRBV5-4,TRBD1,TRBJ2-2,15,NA,TGTGCCAGCAGCGCCGGGACAGGGGGTACCGGGGAGCTGTTTTTT,CASSAGTGGTGELFF
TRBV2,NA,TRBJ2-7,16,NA,TGTGCCAGCAGTGTTCGGGACTCCCAATCAGGCTTCGAGCAGTACTTC,CASSVRDSQSGFEQYF
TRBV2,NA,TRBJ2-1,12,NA,TGTGCCAGCGGGAGTGTCTACAATGAGCAGTTCTTC,CASGSVYNEQFF
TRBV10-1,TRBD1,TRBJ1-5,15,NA,TGCGCCAGCAGAAGGGACAGCTTCATTAATCAGCCCCAGCATTTT,CASRRDSFINQPQHF
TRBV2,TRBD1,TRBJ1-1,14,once,TGTGCCAGCAGTCGACGACAGGGGAGGACTGAAGCTTTCTTT,CASSRRQGRTEAFF
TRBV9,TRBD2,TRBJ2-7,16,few,TGTGCCAGCAGCGTAGACCTCGCTAGCGGGAGTTACGAGCAGTACTTC,CASSVDLASGSYEQYF
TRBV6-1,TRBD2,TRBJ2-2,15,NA,TGTGCCAGCAGTGAAGTAGCGGGAGAGACCGGGGAGCTGTTTTTT,CASSEVAGETGELFF
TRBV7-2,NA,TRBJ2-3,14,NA,TGTGCCAGCAGCTCCGACACCAAAACAGATACGCAGTATTTT,CASSSDTKTDTQYF
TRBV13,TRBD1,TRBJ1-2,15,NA,TGTGCCAGCAGCTGGGGGACAGGGGGACGGTATGGCTACACCTTC,CASSWGTGGRYGYTF
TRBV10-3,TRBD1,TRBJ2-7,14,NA,TGTGCCATCAGTGACAGAGACAGGGGGCAAGAGCAGTACTTC,CAISDRDRGQEQYF
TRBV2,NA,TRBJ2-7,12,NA,TGTGCCAGCACCACAGGGAAGGTCGAGCAGTACTTC,CASTTGKVEQYF
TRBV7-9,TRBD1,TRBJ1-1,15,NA,TGTGCCAGCAGCTCTATACCAGGGGGCGGGACTGAAGCTTTCTTT,CASSSIPGGGTEAFF
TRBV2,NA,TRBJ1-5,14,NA,TGTGCCAGCATCTGGGGCCAGGGGAATCAGCCCCAGCATTTT,CASIWGQGNQPQHF
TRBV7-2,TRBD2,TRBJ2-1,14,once,TGTGCCAGCACCAGACTAGCTGACTACAATGAGCAGTTCTTC,CASTRLADYNEQFF